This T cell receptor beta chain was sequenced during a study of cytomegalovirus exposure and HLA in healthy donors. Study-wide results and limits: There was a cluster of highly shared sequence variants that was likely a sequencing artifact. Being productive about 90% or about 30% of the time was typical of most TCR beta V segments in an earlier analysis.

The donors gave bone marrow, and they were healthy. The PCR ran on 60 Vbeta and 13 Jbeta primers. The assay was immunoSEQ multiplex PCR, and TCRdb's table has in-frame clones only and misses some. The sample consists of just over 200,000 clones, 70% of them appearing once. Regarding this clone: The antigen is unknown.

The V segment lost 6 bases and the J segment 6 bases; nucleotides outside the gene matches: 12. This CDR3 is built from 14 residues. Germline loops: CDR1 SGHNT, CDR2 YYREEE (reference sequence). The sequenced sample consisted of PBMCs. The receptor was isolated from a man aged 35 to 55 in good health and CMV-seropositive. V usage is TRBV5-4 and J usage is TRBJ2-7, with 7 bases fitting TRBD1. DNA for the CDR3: TGTGCCAGCAATCCCCCGGGACAGCTGACCGAGCAGTACTTC. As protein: CASNPPGQLTEQYF.